Listed below are T cell receptor beta chains from one sample, sequenced in a study of T-cell reconstitution after alpha-beta-depleted transplantation in children. In TCRdb, the PCR reads were re-called with MiXCR into one record per CDR3 protein. The sample has fewer than 400,000 distinct CDR3 sequences, more than 20% seen once; the top ten hold roughly 9.8%. The sequences come from PBMCs, mostly from graft donor cells, collected 180 days after TCRalphabeta/CD19-depleted stem cell transplant. These receptor sequences come from a male patient younger than 18 who had a stem cell transplant for acute lymphoblastic leukemia, so the T cells may come from the graft donor. The CDR3 runs from the conserved cysteine through the conserved F or W. A D gene is named only where the DNA matches it firmly. Part of the rows lack a size; the others show once, few, many or a class for expanded clones.

TRBJ1-1	TRBV4-1	TRBD1	-	TGCGCCAGCAGCCAACACTTGACAGGGGAAAGGGCTTTCTTT	CASSQHLTGERAFF
TRBJ1-1	TRBV5-1	-	hyperexpanded	TGCGCCAGCAGCTTTAACAGTAATAATGAAGCTTTCTTT	CASSFNSNNEAFF
TRBJ2-7	TRBV4-1	-	-	TGCGCCAGCAGCCGTCAACAGGACCTCGGCGAGCAGTACTTC	CASSRQQDLGEQYF
TRBJ2-7	TRBV7-9	TRBD1	-	TGTGCCAGCAGCCCACAAGACAGGGGGATTCGGTCCTACGAGCAGTACTTC	CASSPQDRGIRSYEQYF
TRBJ1-2	TRBV20-1	TRBD1	few	TGCAGTGCTAACAGGGGTAGTCTTGACTATGGCTACACCTTC	CSANRGSLDYGYTF
TRBJ2-1	TRBV7-6	TRBD2	few	TGTGCCAGCAGCTCCGTAGCGGGAGGCGTCAATGAGCAGTTCTTC	CASSSVAGGVNEQFF
TRBJ2-5	TRBV29-1	-	-	TGCAGCGGATCGGGACTGCCCCAAGAGACCCAGTACTTC	CSGSGLPQETQYF
TRBJ2-1	TRBV7-7	-	few	TGTGCCAGCAGCTCCCGGGGCTCCTACAATGAGCAGTTCTTC	CASSSRGSYNEQFF
TRBJ2-7	TRBV24-1	TRBD2	few	TGTGCCACCAGTGCTCCGGGACTAGCGGGCTACGAGCAGTACTTC	CATSAPGLAGYEQYF
TRBJ2-6	TRBV6-5	-	-	TGTGCCAGCAGTTACAAGGGGACTGGGGCCAACGTCCTGACTTTC	CASSYKGTGANVLTF
TRBJ2-1	TRBV5-1	-	-	TGCGCCAGCAGCTCCGGGACCTCCTACAATGAGCAGTTCTTC	CASSSGTSYNEQFF
TRBJ1-2	TRBV7-3	-	few	TGTGCCAGCAGCTTTTACAGGGACCCAGCTAACTATGGCTACACCTTC	CASSFYRDPANYGYTF
TRBJ2-3	TRBV9	-	-	TGTGCCAGCAGCGTAGGCTACACAGATACGCAGTATTTT	CASSVGYTDTQYF
TRBJ2-1	TRBV14	TRBD1	-	TGTGCCAGCAAAAGGGGACAGGGACCCTACAATGAGCAGTTCTTC	CASKRGQGPYNEQFF
TRBJ1-2	TRBV5-1	-	few	TGCGCCAGCAGCTTGGGCGACAGCATCTATGGCTACACCTTC	CASSLGDSIYGYTF
TRBJ1-1	TRBV11-2	-	few	TGTGCCAGCAGCTTACGGAGGGGTATGAACACTGAAGCTTTCTTT	CASSLRRGMNTEAFF
TRBJ2-1	TRBV7-3	TRBD2	few	TGTGCCAGCAGCCCCGTTAGCGGGCCCTACAATGAGCAGTTCTTC	CASSPVSGPYNEQFF
TRBJ2-1	TRBV6-1	TRBD1	-	TGTGCCAGCAGTGTGAGACAGGGGGTCCTCTACAATGAGCAGTTCTTC	CASSVRQGVLYNEQFF
TRBJ2-2	TRBV6-1	TRBD2	-	TGTGCCAGCAGCCCGTGGACTAGCGGGACCGGGGAGCTGTTTTTT	CASSPWTSGTGELFF
TRBJ2-5	TRBV7-6	-	few	TGTGCCAGCAGCTTAGATTCCGATTACGAGACCCAGTACTTC	CASSLDSDYETQYF
TRBJ2-5	TRBV10-3	TRBD2	few	TGTGCCATTTTGGAGGAAGCGGGAGTCCAAAAGACCCAGTACTTC	CAILEEAGVQKTQYF
TRBJ2-3	TRBV20-1	-	-	TGCAGTGCTTCGGGACTTCCCACAGATACGCAGTATTTT	CSASGLPTDTQYF
TRBJ1-2	TRBV20-1	TRBD1	few	TGCAGTGCGATGCAGGGGGCCCTCAGGAGAGGCTACACCTTC	CSAMQGALRRGYTF
TRBJ2-3	TRBV5-1	TRBD1	few	TGCGCCAGCAGCTTTACCACAGGGGGCCGCACAGATACGCAGTATTTT	CASSFTTGGRTDTQYF
TRBJ2-5	TRBV7-9	-	-	TGTGCCAGCAGCTTAGCGCCGACGTACCAAGAGACCCAGTACTTC	CASSLAPTYQETQYF
TRBJ2-3	TRBV20-1	TRBD2	-	TGCAGTGCTAGCCGCAGCGGGAGGGCCATGGGGGTAGATACGCAGTATTTT	CSASRSGRAMGVDTQYF
TRBJ2-5	TRBV18	-	many	TGTGCCAGCAGCCCTCAACAAGAGACCCAGTACTTC	CASSPQQETQYF
TRBJ2-5	TRBV5-1	-	-	TGCGCCAGCAGCCCCAGGGGGGTGGAGACCCAGTACTTC	CASSPRGVETQYF
TRBJ2-5	TRBV20-1	TRBD2	-	TGCAGTGCAACACGACTAGCAGTAAAAGAGACCCAGTACTTC	CSATRLAVKETQYF
TRBJ1-3	TRBV6-1	-	-	TGTGCCGTGGGGGGCAGCTCCTCTGGAAACACCATATATTTT	CAVGGSSSGNTIYF
TRBJ1-1	TRBV12-3/TRBV12-4	-	many	TGTGCCAGCAGTTTTTGGTTGGAAATGAACACTGAAGCTTTCTTT	CASSFWLEMNTEAFF
TRBJ2-1	TRBV10-2	TRBD2	-	TGCGCCAGCCAGACTAGCGGGAGCCCATACAATGAGCAGTTCTTC	CASQTSGSPYNEQFF
TRBJ2-5	TRBV12-3/TRBV12-4	TRBD2	few	TGTGCCAGCAGGCCTCCTACTAGCGTAAGGGGAGAGACCCAGTACTTC	CASRPPTSVRGETQYF
TRBJ1-4	TRBV29-1	-	few	TGCAGCGTCTTGGACAGCGGAGCGGTTGGAAAACTGTTTTTT	CSVLDSGAVGKLFF
TRBJ1-1	TRBV12-3/TRBV12-4	TRBD1	few	TGTGCCAGCAGTTTCGGGGCAGGGGGGGAAGCTTTCTTT	CASSFGAGGEAFF
TRBJ2-3	TRBV5-1	-	-	TGCGCCAGCAGCTCCCCCTCAGCAGATACGCAGTATTTT	CASSSPSADTQYF